These T cell receptor beta chains were read from a single sample in a study of T cells in Graves' hyperthyroidism and ophthalmopathy. TCRdb used MiXCR to reprocess the multiplex PCR reads, holding one entry per CDR3 protein. The table records approximately 530,000 distinct CDR3 sequences, 15% to 20% of them present only once. Sample: blood. Receptor source: a man aged 40-49 years with Graves' ophthalmopathy. Each CDR3 is given with its conserved first and last residue. Fields, in order: J gene, clone size, V gene, D gene, CDR3 DNA, CDR3 protein. A D gene is named only where the DNA matches it firmly. The size of a clone is reported for some rows only, either as once, few or many, or as a class for expanded clones.

>TRBJ1-1|-|TRBV6-1|-
TGTGCCAGCAGTTTGTTAGGGGCGGTGAACACTGAAGCTTTCTTT
CASSLLGAVNTEAFF
>TRBJ1-1|many|TRBV5-1|-
TGCGCCAGCAGCTTGTCGGCAGCGAACACTGAAGCTTTCTTT
CASSLSAANTEAFF
>TRBJ2-7|-|TRBV7-9|-
TGTGCCAGCAGCTTAGTAGGGGACGGAACCTACGAGCAGTACTTC
CASSLVGDGTYEQYF
>TRBJ1-5|-|TRBV20-1|TRBD1
TGCAGTGCTAGGGCAGCGCAGGGGGCAGGCAATCAGCCCCAGCATTTT
CSARAAQGAGNQPQHF
>TRBJ2-5|many|TRBV6-1|TRBD2
TGTGCCAGCAGTTCCCCGGGACTAGCGGGAGTTGAGACCCAGTACTTC
CASSSPGLAGVETQYF
>TRBJ2-5|few|TRBV9|-
TGTGCCAGCAGCGTCCCCGACCGACCGGAGACCCAGTACTTC
CASSVPDRPETQYF
>TRBJ2-1|few|TRBV9|-
TGTGCCAGCAGCCCCCCAAGGGCGGTTGAGCAGTTCTTC
CASSPPRAVEQFF
>TRBJ2-5|many|TRBV7-2|-
TGTGCCAGCAGCTTGCACGCAGGAGGGCAAGAGACCCAGTACTTC
CASSLHAGGQETQYF
>TRBJ2-7|-|TRBV5-6|-
TGTGCCAGCAGCTATTTGAACGGCGCCTACGAGCAGTACTTC
CASSYLNGAYEQYF
>TRBJ2-2|-|TRBV6-2/TRBV6-3|-
TGTGCCAGCAGCTGGTTGGACCCCACTCGGACCGGGGAGCCGTTTTTT
CASSWLDPTRTGEPFF
>TRBJ2-7|few|TRBV7-2|TRBD2
TGTGCCAGCAGCGTTGGACTAGCGGGCACCTACGAGCAGTACTTC
CASSVGLAGTYEQYF
>TRBJ1-2|-|TRBV12-3/TRBV12-4|-
TGTGCCAGCAGTTCGTCAGGGTTATATGGCTACACCTTC
CASSSSGLYGYTF
>TRBJ2-4|few|TRBV7-9|TRBD1
TGTGCCAGCAGCGTGGACAGGGGGCACAAAAACATTCAGTACTTC
CASSVDRGHKNIQYF
>TRBJ2-4|-|TRBV19|-
TGTGCCAGTAGGCCTCAGGGGGAGGGCGACAAAAACACTCAGTACTTC
CASRPQGEGDKNTQYF
>TRBJ2-1|many|TRBV12-3/TRBV12-4|-
TGTGCCAGCAGTTTCGATGACGGGTACAATGAGCAGTTCTTC
CASSFDDGYNEQFF
>TRBJ1-1|many|TRBV7-9|-
TGTGCCAGCAGCACCGGGACCCCAAGACCTGAAGCTTTCTTT
CASSTGTPRPEAFF
>TRBJ1-5|-|TRBV19|TRBD1
TGTGCCAGTAGTCGGCCCCCAGGGACAGGGTGGGAACCCCAGCATTTT
CASSRPPGTGWEPQHF
>TRBJ1-2|-|TRBV6-2/TRBV6-3|-
TGTGCCAGCAGTCTCCAGAACCACTACACCTTC
CASSLQNHYTF
>TRBJ1-1|-|TRBV19|TRBD1
TGTGCCAGTACCCCTCTGGACAGGGAAGAGAGTAGAGCTTTCTTT
CASTPLDREESRAFF
>TRBJ2-3|many|TRBV6-1|-
TGTGCCAGCAGTGAATTACGGGATACGCAGTATTTT
CASSELRDTQYF
>TRBJ2-5|few|TRBV5-1|-
TGCGCCAGCACCTCTCCCCCGGTTGGGACCCAGTACTTC
CASTSPPVGTQYF
>TRBJ2-7|many|TRBV28|-
TGTGCCAGCAGCCAACAAGCCGGGGAGCAGTACTTC
CASSQQAGEQYF
>TRBJ2-5|few|TRBV7-8|-
TGTGCCAGCAGCTCGCAAGCCCGGGGGACCCAGTACTTC
CASSSQARGTQYF
>TRBJ2-5|-|TRBV7-9|-
TGTGCCATCCTCCGCCGGGAGACCCAGTACTTC
CAILRRETQYF
>TRBJ2-1|few|TRBV7-8|TRBD2
TGTGCCAGCAGAGGACTAGCGGGAGGGAGCTCCTACAATGAGCAGTTCTTC
CASRGLAGGSSYNEQFF
>TRBJ1-1|few|TRBV15|TRBD1
TGTGCCACCAGCAGAAGACAGGGTAACACTGAAGCTTTCTTT
CATSRRQGNTEAFF
>TRBJ2-1|many|TRBV7-3|TRBD2
TGTGCCAGCAGCTCCGATCTAGCGGGCTCCTACAATGAGCAGTTCTTC
CASSSDLAGSYNEQFF
>TRBJ2-2|many|TRBV28|TRBD2
TGTGCCACCCAGGCGGGAGGGAAAAGGTACACCGGGGAGCTGTTTTTT
CATQAGGKRYTGELFF
>TRBJ2-1|few|TRBV19|-
TGTGCCAGTAGTATAGATCGGGGGACGGGCAATGAGCAGTTCTTC
CASSIDRGTGNEQFF
>TRBJ2-5|many|TRBV2|-
TGTGCCAGCAGCGACTTTGGACAGCCTCAAGAGACCCAGTACTTC
CASSDFGQPQETQYF
>TRBJ2-1|many|TRBV20-1|TRBD2
TGCAGTCCGAAGAGCGGGGTATACAATGAGCAGTTCTTC
CSPKSGVYNEQFF
>TRBJ2-5|-|TRBV9|TRBD1
TGTGCCAGCAGCGTAAGGGGTGAACAGGGGGCGCGTGAGACCCAGTACTTC
CASSVRGEQGARETQYF
>TRBJ2-3|many|TRBV5-1|TRBD2
TGCGCCAGCAGCGGCGGGAGGGCCAGAGATACGCAGTATTTT
CASSGGRARDTQYF
>TRBJ2-1|few|TRBV6-2/TRBV6-3|TRBD1
TGTGCCAGCAGTAAGCCGGGACAGCAACTCTACAATGAGCAGTTCTTC
CASSKPGQQLYNEQFF
>TRBJ2-2|few|TRBV9|TRBD2
TGTGCCAGCAGCGGTTTTGGCGGGGGGGCCGTAGACACCGGGGAGCTGTTTTTT
CASSGFGGGAVDTGELFF